This TCR beta chain derives from a study of control samples from healthy donors and cancer patients. The CDR3 length is 14 residues. The V gene lost 0 bases and the J gene lost 7 bases, with 10 bases spanning the gap. Germline assignment: CDR1 MNHEY and CDR2 SVGAGI. Assay used: immunoSEQ multiplex PCR; TCRdb lists only in-frame clones, some missing. Here the sample spans more than 95,000 clones, around 89% being singletons. This receptor was identified in a woman between 70 and 85 years old in good health. Sequenced input: blood. The chain couples TRBV6-5 to TRBJ1-5; D possibly corresponds to TRBD1 (5 bases). CDR3 DNA sequence: TGTGCCAGCAGTTACTCAGAAGGGGTACAGCCCCAGCATTTT. It specifies CASSYSEGVQPQHF.